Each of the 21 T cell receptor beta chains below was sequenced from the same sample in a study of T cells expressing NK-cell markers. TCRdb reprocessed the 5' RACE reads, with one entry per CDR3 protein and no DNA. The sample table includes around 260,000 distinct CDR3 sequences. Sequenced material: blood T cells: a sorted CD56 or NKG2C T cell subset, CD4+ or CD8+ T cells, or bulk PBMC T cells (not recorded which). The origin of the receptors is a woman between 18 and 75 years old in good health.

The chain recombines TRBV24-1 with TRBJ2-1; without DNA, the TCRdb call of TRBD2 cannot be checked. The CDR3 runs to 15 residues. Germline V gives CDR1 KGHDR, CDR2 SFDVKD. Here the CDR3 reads CATSLDGLAVREQFF.

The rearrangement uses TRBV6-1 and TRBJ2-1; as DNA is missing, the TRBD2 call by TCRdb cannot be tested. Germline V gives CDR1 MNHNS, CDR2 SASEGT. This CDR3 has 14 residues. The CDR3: CASRGSGGPGEQFF.

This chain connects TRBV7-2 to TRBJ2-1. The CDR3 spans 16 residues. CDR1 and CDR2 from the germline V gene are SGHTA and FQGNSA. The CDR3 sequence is CASSRTASTNYNEQFF.

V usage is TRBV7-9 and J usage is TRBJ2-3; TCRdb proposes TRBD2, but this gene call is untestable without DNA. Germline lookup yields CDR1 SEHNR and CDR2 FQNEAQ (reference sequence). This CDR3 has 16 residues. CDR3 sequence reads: CASSFVAGVSTDTQYF.

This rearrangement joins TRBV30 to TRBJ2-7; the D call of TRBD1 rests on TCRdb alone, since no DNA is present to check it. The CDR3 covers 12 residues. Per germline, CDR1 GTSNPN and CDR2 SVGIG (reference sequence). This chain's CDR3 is CAWRQGTYEQYF.

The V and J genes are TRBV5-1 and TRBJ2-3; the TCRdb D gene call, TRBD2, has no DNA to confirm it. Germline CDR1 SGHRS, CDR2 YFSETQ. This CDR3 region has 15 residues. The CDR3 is CASSLMGLFGDTQYF.

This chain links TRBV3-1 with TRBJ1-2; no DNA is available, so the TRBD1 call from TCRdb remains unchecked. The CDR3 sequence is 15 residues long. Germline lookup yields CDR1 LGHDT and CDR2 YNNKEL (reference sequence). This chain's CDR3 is CASSQWPGANYGYTF.

CDR3 amino acids: CSAAGTEYYSNQPQHF. V usage is TRBV20-1 and J usage is TRBJ1-5; TCRdb reports TRBD1, a call that lacks DNA to check it against. Germline values: CDR1 DFQATT, CDR2 SNEGSKA (reference sequence). The CDR3 is made up of 16 amino acids.

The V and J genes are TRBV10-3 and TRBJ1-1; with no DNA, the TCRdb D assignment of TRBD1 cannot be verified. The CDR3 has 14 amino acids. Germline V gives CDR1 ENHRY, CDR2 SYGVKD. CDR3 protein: CASAAGLRGTEAFF.

The CDR3 reads CASSLVRGSWSYEQYF. J is TRBJ2-7 and V is TRBV11-2; TCRdb calls TRBD1, which cannot be checked without DNA. Germline CDR1 and CDR2: SGHAT and FQNNGV. The CDR3 contains 16 residues.

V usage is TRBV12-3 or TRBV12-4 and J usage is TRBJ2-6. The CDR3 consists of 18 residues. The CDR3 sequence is CASSLVVLRESGANVLTF.

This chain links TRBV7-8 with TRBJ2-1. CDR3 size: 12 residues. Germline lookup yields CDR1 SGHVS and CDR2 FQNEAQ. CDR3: CASSAYYNEQFF.

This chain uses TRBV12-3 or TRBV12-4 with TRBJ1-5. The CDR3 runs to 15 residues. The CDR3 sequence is CASSFRHESNQPQHF.

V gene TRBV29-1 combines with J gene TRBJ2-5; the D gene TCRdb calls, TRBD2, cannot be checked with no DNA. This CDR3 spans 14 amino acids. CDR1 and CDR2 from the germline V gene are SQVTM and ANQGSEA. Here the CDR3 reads CSVDLAGDKETQYF.

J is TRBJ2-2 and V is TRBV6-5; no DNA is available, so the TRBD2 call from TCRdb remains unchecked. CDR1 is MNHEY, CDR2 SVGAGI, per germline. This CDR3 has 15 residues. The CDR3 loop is CASSYRRPPTGELFF.

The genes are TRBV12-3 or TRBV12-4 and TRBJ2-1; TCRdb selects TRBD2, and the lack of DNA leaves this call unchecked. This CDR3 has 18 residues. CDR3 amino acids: CASSLSPRTAGGYNEQFF.

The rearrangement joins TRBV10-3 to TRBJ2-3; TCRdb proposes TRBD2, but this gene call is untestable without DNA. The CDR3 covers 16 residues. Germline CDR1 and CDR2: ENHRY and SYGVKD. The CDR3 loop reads CAISESSGSITDTQYF.

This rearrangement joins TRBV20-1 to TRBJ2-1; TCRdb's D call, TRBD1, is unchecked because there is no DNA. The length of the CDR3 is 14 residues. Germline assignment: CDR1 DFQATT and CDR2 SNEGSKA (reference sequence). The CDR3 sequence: CSAVRGSSYNEQFF.

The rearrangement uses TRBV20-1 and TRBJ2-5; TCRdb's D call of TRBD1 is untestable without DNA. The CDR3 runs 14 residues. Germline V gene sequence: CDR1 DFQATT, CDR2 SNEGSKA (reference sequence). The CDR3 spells CSARVRGNQETQYF.

The CDR3 protein is CASSLRDSGGYNEQFF. This chain links TRBV6-1 with TRBJ2-1; TCRdb's D gene call, TRBD2, goes unchecked for lack of DNA. This CDR3 contains 16 residues. Germline CDR1 MNHNS, CDR2 SASEGT.

CDR3 sequence reads: CSVDPQFQETQYF. The chain joins TRBV29-1 to TRBJ2-5; the D call from TCRdb, TRBD1, cannot be confirmed without DNA. This CDR3 has 13 amino acids. Germline CDR1 is SQVTM and CDR2 is ANQGSEA.